The present entry profiles one T cell receptor (beta chain) with its context. The antigen remains unidentified. Unmatched junction bases numbered 6, after V lost 0 bases and J lost 1 base. The CDR3 contains 16 residues. Germline assignment: CDR1 SGHRS and CDR2 YFSETQ. The PCR used 60 Vbeta and 13 Jbeta primers. Produced via immunoSEQ multiplex PCR; TCRdb's table is partial and in-frame only. The sample holds around 180,000 clones; roughly 84% are singletons and the top ten take approximately 1.2%. The data were taken from a study of cytomegalovirus exposure and HLA in healthy donors. Study-wide results and limits: The study flagged fewer than 200 TCR beta chains as cytomegalovirus-associated. Reportedly, TCR beta sequences accurately predicted HLA-A and HLA-B alleles in most subjects.

The clonotype comes from a girl aged 2 to 10 in good health and CMV-seropositive. Sequenced material: PBMCs. The V gene is TRBV5-1, the J gene TRBJ2-7, with TRBD2 matching 8 bases. CDR3 DNA sequence: TGCGCCAGCAGCTTGGAACTACAGCGGGGGTCCTACGAGCAGTACTTC. Amino acids: CASSLELQRGSYEQYF.